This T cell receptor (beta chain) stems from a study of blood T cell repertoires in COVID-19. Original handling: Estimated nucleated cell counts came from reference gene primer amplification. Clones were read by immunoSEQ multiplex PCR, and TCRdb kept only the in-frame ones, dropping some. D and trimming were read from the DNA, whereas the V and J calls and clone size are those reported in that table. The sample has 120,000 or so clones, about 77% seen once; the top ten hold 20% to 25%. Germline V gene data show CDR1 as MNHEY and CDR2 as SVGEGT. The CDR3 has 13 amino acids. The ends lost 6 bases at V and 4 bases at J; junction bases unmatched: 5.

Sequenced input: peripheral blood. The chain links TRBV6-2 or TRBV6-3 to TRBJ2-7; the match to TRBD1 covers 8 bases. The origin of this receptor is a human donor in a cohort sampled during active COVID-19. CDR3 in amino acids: CASSRDRHYEQYF. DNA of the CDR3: TGTGCCAGCAGCCGGGACAGGCATTACGAGCAGTACTTC.